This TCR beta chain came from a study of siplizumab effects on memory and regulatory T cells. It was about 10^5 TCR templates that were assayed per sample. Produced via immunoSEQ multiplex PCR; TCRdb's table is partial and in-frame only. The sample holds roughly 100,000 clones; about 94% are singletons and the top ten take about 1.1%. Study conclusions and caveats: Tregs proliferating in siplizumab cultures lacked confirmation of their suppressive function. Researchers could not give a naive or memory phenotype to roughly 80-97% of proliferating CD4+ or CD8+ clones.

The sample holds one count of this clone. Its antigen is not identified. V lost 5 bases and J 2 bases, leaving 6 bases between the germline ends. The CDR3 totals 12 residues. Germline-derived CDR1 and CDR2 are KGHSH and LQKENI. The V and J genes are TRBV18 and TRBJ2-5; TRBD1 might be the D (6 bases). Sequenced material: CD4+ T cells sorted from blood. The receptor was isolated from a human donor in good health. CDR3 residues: CASSGQQETQYF. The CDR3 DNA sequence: TGTGCCAGCTCAGGACAGCAAGAGACCCAGTACTTC.